The 3 T cell receptor beta chains presented below share a single source sample, sequenced in a study of blood T cell repertoires in COVID-19. Here immunoSEQ multiplex PCR was the method, and the copy in TCRdb shows in-frame clones only, minus some. In the table there are about 35,000 clones, around 87% of which are singletons. Sample: peripheral blood. The receptors shown here come from an elderly man with active COVID-19.

The J gene is TRBJ2-3, the V gene TRBV7-8; tentatively, D is TRBD1 (5 bases). V dropped 5 bases and J dropped 4 bases, with 10 bases sitting between them. There are 13 residues in the CDR3. The V gene's germline CDR1 is SGHVS and CDR2 FQNEAQ. Written as DNA, the CDR3 is TGTGCCAGCAGCGCTCCAGGGCCAGATACGCAGTATTTT. Translated, it gives CASSAPGPDTQYF.

The V gene is TRBV2, the J gene TRBJ2-7, with a possible D match to TRBD2 (6 bases). V dropped 8 bases and J dropped 0 bases, with 14 bases sitting between them. This CDR3 spans 14 amino acids. In germline, CDR1 is SNHLY, CDR2 FYNNEI. CDR3 loop: CASDPGRSSYEQYF. The CDR3 nucleotides read TGTGCCAGCGACCCCGGGAGAAGCTCCTACGAGCAGTACTTC.

J is TRBJ1-2 and V is TRBV2; D possibly corresponds to TRBD1 (5 bases). The CDR3 runs to 14 residues. The V end was cut by 7 bases, the J end by 5 bases, with 17 bases between. The germline V gene has CDR1 SNHLY and CDR2 FYNNEI. In nucleotides, the CDR3 is TGTGCCAGCATGTTGAAGGCAGGGTTATATGGCTACACCTTC. This codes for CASMLKAGLYGYTF.